The rows below give T cell receptor beta chains drawn from one sample of a study of T cell responses to AZD1222 COVID-19 vaccine. Assay used: immunoSEQ multiplex PCR; TCRdb lists only in-frame clones, some missing. The sample has around 150,000 clones, 90% to 95% seen once. The sequences come from peripheral blood, collected 28 days after the second AZD1222 dose. The receptors were sampled from an adult who received the AZD1222 COVID-19 vaccine. Both conserved end residues are part of each CDR3. A D gene is named only where the DNA matches it firmly. Part of the rows lack a size; the others show once, few, many or a class for expanded clones.

size	J	V	D	DNA	CDR3
few	TRBJ2-1	TRBV7-8	TRBD2	TGTGCCAGCAGGCCCGGGACTAGCGCCCCTACGGGGGAGTTCTTC	CASRPGTSAPTGEFF
once	TRBJ1-6	TRBV25-1	NA	TGTGCCAGCAGTGTCTCCTATAATTCACCCCTCCACTTT	CASSVSYNSPLHF
NA	TRBJ2-2	TRBV29-1	TRBD2	TGCAGCGTTTGGGGAGAGCGGGACGGGAGCACCGGGGAGCTGTTTTTT	CSVWGERDGSTGELFF
once	TRBJ1-2	TRBV6-5	TRBD1	TGTGCCAGCACCGCCGGGACAGGGATCTATGGCTACACCTTC	CASTAGTGIYGYTF
NA	TRBJ2-1	TRBV28	NA	TGTGCCAGCACTACCCAAGCAGCCGAGCAGTTCTTC	CASTTQAAEQFF
NA	TRBJ1-3	TRBV3-1/TRBV3-2	NA	TGTGCCAGCAGCCAAGGGACAGCCTCTGGAAACACCATATATTTT	CASSQGTASGNTIYF
NA	TRBJ2-5	TRBV2	TRBD2	TGTGCCAGCAGTGCCGGGACTAGCGGGACGGGGGAGACCCAGTACTTC	CASSAGTSGTGETQYF
NA	TRBJ1-1	TRBV5-1	NA	TGCGCCAGCATGACGGGCGCGGTGAACACTGAAGCTTTCTTT	CASMTGAVNTEAFF
NA	TRBJ1-2	TRBV5-1	NA	TGCGCCAGCAGCACGCAGACCGGGACCCCGAAGGCCGGCTACACCTTC	CASSTQTGTPKAGYTF
NA	TRBJ2-7	TRBV7-2	TRBD2	TGTGCCAGCAGCTTGGGACTAGCGGGAACCGAGCAGTACTTC	CASSLGLAGTEQYF
NA	TRBJ1-1	TRBV6-1	TRBD1	TGTGCCAGCAGTGCGCAGGGGGCGTCAGGGGACACTGAAGCTTTCTTT	CASSAQGASGDTEAFF
NA	TRBJ2-3	TRBV2	TRBD1	TGTGCCAGCAGTGCCTTGTGGGCAGGGGGATCAGATACGCAGTATTTT	CASSALWAGGSDTQYF
NA	TRBJ1-1	TRBV28	NA	TGTGCCAGCAGTTCAGGGGTTTCTGGAACTGAAGCTTTCTTT	CASSSGVSGTEAFF
NA	TRBJ2-7	TRBV7-3	TRBD1	TGTGCCAGCAGCTTGGGACAGGGAACCGAGCAGTACTTC	CASSLGQGTEQYF
NA	TRBJ2-5	TRBV6-2/TRBV6-3	NA	TGTGCCAGCAGTACCCAGCTGGGGGCCCAGTACTTC	CASSTQLGAQYF
NA	TRBJ1-4	TRBV15	NA	TGTGCCACCAGCAGAGATCCGGGACAAGGTGAAAAACTGTTTTTT	CATSRDPGQGEKLFF
NA	TRBJ1-2	TRBV27	NA	TGTGCCAGCAGTTCCGGTAGAGGCTACACCTTC	CASSSGRGYTF
NA	TRBJ2-2	TRBV11-3	NA	TGTGCCAGCAGCTCCCCTAGGACCGGGGAGCTGTTTTTT	CASSSPRTGELFF
NA	TRBJ2-7	TRBV28	TRBD2	TGTGCCAGCAGGGCTAGCGGGAGTTTATACGAGCAGTACTTC	CASRASGSLYEQYF
NA	TRBJ1-4	TRBV5-1	NA	TGCGCCAGCAGCGCTAACGTGGGAGAAAAACTGTTTTTT	CASSANVGEKLFF
NA	TRBJ1-1	TRBV11-3	NA	TGTGCCAGCAGCTTACGACAGAACACTGAAGCTTTCTTT	CASSLRQNTEAFF
NA	TRBJ2-1	TRBV29-1	NA	TGCAGCGTTCGTAAAAGGGGCGCTGACAATGAGCAGTTCTTC	CSVRKRGADNEQFF
NA	TRBJ1-2	TRBV6-5	NA	TGTGCCAGCAGTCAACTGACAGGAACTTTTGATGGCTACACCTTC	CASSQLTGTFDGYTF
once	TRBJ2-1	TRBV19	NA	TGTGCCAGTAGTCGAGAAGCGGGAAGGGGGAATGAGCAGTTCTTC	CASSREAGRGNEQFF
NA	TRBJ2-1	TRBV5-1	TRBD2	TGCGCCAGCAGCTTGGGGCTAGCGGGAGACATCTACAATGAGCAGTTCTTC	CASSLGLAGDIYNEQFF
NA	TRBJ2-3	TRBV11-3	NA	TGTGCCAGCAGCTCTGGAAGGGCACGCACAGATACGCAGTATTTT	CASSSGRARTDTQYF
NA	TRBJ2-1	TRBV7-2	TRBD2	TGTGCCAGCAGCCCCGACGGGACTAGGGTATCCTACAATGAGCAGTTCTTC	CASSPDGTRVSYNEQFF
NA	TRBJ2-2	TRBV4-3	NA	TGCGCCAGTTGTTTCGTGAACACCGGGGAGCTGTTTTTT	CASCFVNTGELFF
NA	TRBJ1-1	TRBV6-2/TRBV6-3	TRBD1	TGTGCCAGCAGTGATCAGGACAGGGAAATCGCTGAAGCTTTCTTT	CASSDQDREIAEAFF
NA	TRBJ2-1	TRBV27	NA	TGTGCCAGCAGCCCCCGCCTCTCCTACAATGAGCAGTTCTTC	CASSPRLSYNEQFF
NA	TRBJ1-3	TRBV19	TRBD1	TGTGCCAGTAGTATCTCCGGGACAGGGACGTCTGGAAACACCATATATTTT	CASSISGTGTSGNTIYF
once	TRBJ2-3	TRBV5-8	TRBD2	TGTGCCAGCAGCTTTTCGGAGGCGGGAGGTTTCCCAGATACGCAGTATTTT	CASSFSEAGGFPDTQYF
NA	TRBJ1-5	TRBV7-6	NA	TGTGCCAGCAGCCCCCAGGCAGATTATCAGCCCCAGCATTTT	CASSPQADYQPQHF
NA	TRBJ2-4	TRBV7-8	TRBD2	TGTGCCAGCAGCTTAGTTGGCTCGGCTAGCGGGTTGCTAGCCAAAAACATTCAGTACTTC	CASSLVGSASGLLAKNIQYF
once	TRBJ1-6	TRBV4-3	NA	TGCGCCAGCAGCCTCAGAAGCTCCTATAATTCACCCCTCCACTTT	CASSLRSSYNSPLHF
NA	TRBJ1-3	TRBV28	NA	TGTGCCAGCAGTTTGAAAAGGGTTTGGGGAAACACCATATATTTT	CASSLKRVWGNTIYF